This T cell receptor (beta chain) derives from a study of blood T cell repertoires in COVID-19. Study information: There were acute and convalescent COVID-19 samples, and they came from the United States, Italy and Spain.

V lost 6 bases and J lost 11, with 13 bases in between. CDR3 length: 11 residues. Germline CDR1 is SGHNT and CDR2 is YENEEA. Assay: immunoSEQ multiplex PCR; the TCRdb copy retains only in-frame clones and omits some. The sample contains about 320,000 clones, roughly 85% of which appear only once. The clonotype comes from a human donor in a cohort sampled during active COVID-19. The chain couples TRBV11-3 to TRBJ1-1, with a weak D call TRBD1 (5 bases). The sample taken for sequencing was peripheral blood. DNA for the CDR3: TGTGCCAGCAGACAAGACCGGGGGGCTTTCTTT. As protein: CASRQDRGAFF.